These 12 T cell receptor beta chains originate from one sample sequenced in a study of shared clonotypes between healthy human individuals. As defined, naive CD8 cells were CD45RO-negative and positively selected for CCR7, with terminally differentiated effector memory CD45RA+ cells excluded. Repertoires were generated with immunoSEQ multiplex PCR, while TCRdb's copy carries only in-frame clones and drops some. Of about 1,800,000 clones listed, over 85% are singletons. The material sequenced was naive CD8+ T cells sorted from blood. These receptor sequences come from a man in his late teens or twenties in good health.

CDR3 loop: CASGSETQYF. The CDR3, as DNA: TGTGCCAGCGGTTCTGAGACCCAGTACTTC. This chain uses TRBV27 with TRBJ2-5; D not resolved. Trimming removed 8 bases at V and 5 bases at J, with 6 bases between. The CDR3 consists of 10 residues. The germline V gene encodes CDR1 MNHEY and CDR2 SMNVEV (reference sequence).

V usage is TRBV7-9 and J usage is TRBJ2-2, with D perhaps matching TRBD2 (5 bases). The germline V and J ends were trimmed by 0 bases and 0 bases, with 14 bases remaining between them. The CDR3 consists of 18 residues. Per germline, CDR1 SEHNR and CDR2 FQNEAQ (reference sequence). Here the CDR3 DNA reads TGTGCCAGCAGCTTAGCGTTTCGGGAACAAGCGAACACCGGGGAGCTGTTTTTT. It translates to CASSLAFREQANTGELFF. The whole variable domain, filled in from reference TRBV7-9 and TRBJ2-2, reads DTGVSQNPRHKITKRGQNVTFRCDPISEHNRLYWYRQTLGQGPEFLTYFQNEAQLEKSRLLSDRFSAERPKGSFSTLEIQRTEQGDSAMYLCASSLAFREQANTGELFFGEGSRLTVL.

This clone was seen only once. The chain employs TRBV7-8 and TRBJ2-7; 9 nucleotides align to TRBD1. The CDR3 consists of 15 residues. V was clipped by 5 bases and J by 4 bases; unmatched bases: 9. In germline, CDR1 is SGHVS, CDR2 FQNEAQ. This chain's CDR3 is CASSGNRDREYEQYF. DNA of the CDR3: TGTGCCAGCAGCGGGAACCGGGACAGGGAGTACGAGCAGTACTTC. The full variable domain, rest sourced from reference TRBV7-8 and TRBJ2-7, is GAGVSQSPRYKVAKRGQDVALRCDPISGHVSLFWYQQALGQGPEFLTYFQNEAQLDKSGLPSDRFFAERPEGSVSTLKIQRTQQEDSAVYLCASSGNRDREYEQYFGPGTRLTVT.

This rearrangement joins TRBV7-9 to TRBJ1-1, with D possibly TRBD1 on 6 matching bases. The germline V gene encodes CDR1 SEHNR and CDR2 FQNEAQ (reference sequence). This CDR3 comprises 12 residues. V gave up 5 bases and J gave up 11 bases, with 15 bases separating them. CDR3 nucleotides: TGTGCCAGCAGCGGCGGGGGGGCTAGTGCTTTCTTT. Encoded protein: CASSGGGASAFF.

This chain joins TRBV5-1 and TRBJ2-7, with D unresolved. V lost 0 bases to trimming and J lost 3 bases, with 10 bases between them. The CDR3 covers 14 residues. The germline V gene encodes CDR1 SGHRS and CDR2 YFSETQ. In nucleotides, the CDR3 is TGCGCCAGCAGCTTGGTCCCAGCAAGCTACGAGCAGTACTTC. This codes for CASSLVPASYEQYF.

A note on this clone: This specimen includes other DNA sequences encoding the same CDR3. The chain links TRBV7-6 to TRBJ2-3, with D maybe TRBD2 (5 bases). This CDR3 spans 14 amino acids. The ends were cut back, 0 bases at V and 3 bases at J, with 7 bases in the middle. Per the germline V gene, CDR1 is SGHVS and CDR2 is FNYEAQ. CDR3 protein: CASSLAGETDTQYF. CDR3 coding DNA: TGTGCCAGCAGCTTAGCGGGAGAAACAGATACGCAGTATTTT. Based on the CDR3 plus reference TRBV7-6 and TRBJ2-3, the full variable domain is GAGVSQSPRYKVTKRGQDVALRCDPISGHVSLYWYRQALGQGPEFLTYFNYEAQQDKSGLPNDRFSAERPEGSISTLTIQRTEQRDSAMYRCASSLAGETDTQYFGPGTRLTVL.

The V and J genes are TRBV7-2 and TRBJ1-3; no firm D call. The CDR3 length is 15 residues. The V end lost 0 bases, the J end lost 1 base, and 7 bases lay between the germline ends. Germline CDR1 and CDR2: SGHTA and FQGNSA. The chain's CDR3 is CASSLAGLSGNTIYF. In DNA, the CDR3 is TGTGCCAGCAGCTTAGCCGGATTGTCTGGAAACACCATATATTTT.

The J gene is TRBJ1-1, the V gene TRBV2; no reliable D call. The V end was cut by 3 bases, the J end by 10 bases, with 9 bases between. The CDR3 has 11 residues. Germline CDR1 is SNHLY and CDR2 is FYNNEI. The CDR3 loop is CASSDGVAAFF. The DNA for the CDR3 is TGTGCCAGCAGTGACGGGGTTGCAGCTTTCTTT. The entire variable domain, with the rest obtained from reference TRBV2 and TRBJ1-1, is as follows: EPEVTQTPSHQVTQMGQEVILRCVPISNHLYFYWYRQILGQKVEFLVSFYNNEISEKSEIFDDQFSVERPDGSNFTLKIRSTKLEDSAMYFCASSDGVAAFFGQGTRLTVV.

The J gene is TRBJ1-2, the V gene TRBV4-1; 9 nucleotides align to TRBD1. The ends lost 0 bases at V and 2 bases at J; junction bases unmatched: 7. Looked up from germline, CDR1 is MGHRA and CDR2 is YSYEKL. This CDR3 region has 17 residues. In DNA, the CDR3 is TGCGCCAGCAGCCAAGATATCGGGACAGGGACCAACTATGGCTACACCTTC. The encoded protein is CASSQDIGTGTNYGYTF.

The chain employs TRBV7-2 and TRBJ1-1; D gene unclear. This CDR3 contains 12 residues. Germline CDR1 reads SGHTA; CDR2 reads FQGNSA. V lost 0 bases and J 7 bases, leaving 6 bases between the germline ends. CDR3 DNA sequence: TGTGCCAGCAGCTTAGCGACACGTGAAGCTTTCTTT. The encoded protein is CASSLATREAFF.

The rearrangement joins TRBV6-6 to TRBJ2-7; unclear D gene. V was pared by 5 bases and J by 6 bases, with 11 bases between. CDR3 size: 12 residues. Germline CDR1 is MNHNY and CDR2 is SVGAGI (reference sequence). This CDR3 is CASSPGLSEQYF. For the CDR3, the DNA is TGTGCCAGCAGTCCGGGCCTAAGCGAGCAGTACTTC.

The chain has TRBV19 and TRBJ2-1; TRBD2 matches 10 bases. Losses at the gene ends were 3 bases for V and 7 bases for J; bases not matched to a gene: 12. Germline V lookup: CDR1 LNHDA, CDR2 SQIVND (reference sequence). The CDR3 spans 17 residues. As DNA, the CDR3 is TGTGCCAGTAGTATGGGACCCTTTCTAGCGGGAGTAAATGAGCAGTTCTTC. This sequence encodes CASSMGPFLAGVNEQFF.